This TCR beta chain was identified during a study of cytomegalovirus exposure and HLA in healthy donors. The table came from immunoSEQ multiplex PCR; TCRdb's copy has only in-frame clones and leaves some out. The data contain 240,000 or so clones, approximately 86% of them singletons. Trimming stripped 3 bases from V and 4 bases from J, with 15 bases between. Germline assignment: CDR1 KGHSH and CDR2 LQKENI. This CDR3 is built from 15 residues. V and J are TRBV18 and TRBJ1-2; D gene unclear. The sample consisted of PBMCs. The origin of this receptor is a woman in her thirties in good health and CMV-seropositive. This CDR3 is CASSPQVDNPYGYTF. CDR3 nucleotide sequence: TGTGCCAGCTCACCGCAGGTTGACAACCCCTATGGCTACACCTTC.